A selection of T cell receptor beta chains follows, all from one sample in a study of OX40 agonist ivuxolimab in advanced cancers. The table came from immunoSEQ multiplex PCR; TCRdb's copy has only in-frame clones and leaves some out. This sample has about 70,000 clones, with approximately 86% found just once. Specimen: CD4+ or CD8+ T cells sorted from blood, collected in a trial of the OX40 agonist ivuxolimab. These receptors came from an adult with an advanced solid tumor such as melanoma, head and neck, liver or kidney cancer. Each CDR3 is given with its conserved first and last residue. D genes are given only for firm matches. Not all rows give a size; the values are once, few, many and, for expanded clones, a class.

J,D,V,size,DNA,CDR3
TRBJ1-5,NA,TRBV5-1,NA,TGCGCCAGCAGCTTGGGTGGCTACGGGGGCTTTCAGCCCCAGCATTTT,CASSLGGYGGFQPQHF
TRBJ1-2,NA,TRBV5-1,once,TGCGCCAGCAGCTTGGAAGCTGAGGGGAGGAAAAATGGCTACACCTTC,CASSLEAEGRKNGYTF
TRBJ2-4,NA,TRBV30,NA,TGTGCCTGGCCCACGGCCAAAAACATTCAGTACTTC,CAWPTAKNIQYF
TRBJ1-1,TRBD1,TRBV7-2,NA,TGTGCCAGCAGCTTAGGGAGACAGGGGGGCGCTTTCTTT,CASSLGRQGGAFF
TRBJ1-5,NA,TRBV30,once,TGTGCCTCAGGGTATTATCAGCCCCAGCATTTT,CASGYYQPQHF
TRBJ1-5,TRBD1,TRBV10-2,NA,TGCGCCAGCAGTCGGACAGGGGGCGGTCAGCCCCAGCATTTT,CASSRTGGGQPQHF
TRBJ2-2,TRBD2,TRBV5-6,NA,TGTGCCAGCAGCTTTCGTGCCCGACTAGCGGGCACCGGGGAGCTGTTTTTT,CASSFRARLAGTGELFF
TRBJ2-1,TRBD2,TRBV5-1,NA,TGCGCCAGCAGCTCCAGCGGGGGCTCCTACAATGAGCAGTTCTTC,CASSSSGGSYNEQFF
TRBJ2-3,TRBD2,TRBV7-9,NA,TGTGCCAGCAGCTCGACTAGCCGACTCGTCGATACGCAGTATTTT,CASSSTSRLVDTQYF
TRBJ2-3,TRBD2,TRBV7-2,NA,TGTGCCAGCAGCCCCCGGGCGGGGGCAGATACGCAGTATTTT,CASSPRAGADTQYF